A selection of T cell receptor beta chains follows, all from one sample in a study of spatial heterogeneity in lung cancer. One entry per CDR3 protein results from TCRdb running MiXCR on the 5' RACE reads. The sample lists about 48,000 distinct CDR3 sequences; 5.3% were seen once. Sequencing was performed on PBMCs, taken at surgery. The receptors were sampled from a male donor with early-stage non-small cell lung cancer. The CDR3 runs from the conserved cysteine through the conserved F or W. D genes are given only for firm matches. Size is stated as once, few, many, or a class for an expanded clone.

d_gene: TRBD1
v_gene: TRBV7-8
j_gene: TRBJ2-5
abundance: many
CDR3aa: CASSYLPGQGGETQYF
CDR3nt: TGTGCCAGCAGTTATTTACCGGGACAGGGGGGAGAGACCCAGTACTTC

d_gene: -
v_gene: TRBV28
j_gene: TRBJ2-7
abundance: many
CDR3aa: CASNRPIPYEQYF
CDR3nt: TGTGCCAGCAATCGGCCAATTCCCTACGAGCAGTACTTC

d_gene: TRBD2
v_gene: TRBV11-2
j_gene: TRBJ2-1
abundance: many
CDR3aa: CASSPGLADEQFF
CDR3nt: TGTGCCAGCAGCCCGGGACTAGCAGATGAGCAGTTCTTC

d_gene: TRBD2
v_gene: TRBV15
j_gene: TRBJ2-1
abundance: many
CDR3aa: CATSRERAGGRRNEQFF
CDR3nt: TGTGCCACCAGCAGAGAACGGGCGGGAGGGAGACGGAATGAGCAGTTCTTC

d_gene: TRBD2
v_gene: TRBV28
j_gene: TRBJ2-1
abundance: few
CDR3aa: CASSRLAGVFNEQFF
CDR3nt: TGTGCCAGCAGCCGACTAGCGGGAGTCTTCAATGAGCAGTTCTTC

d_gene: TRBD2
v_gene: TRBV7-9
j_gene: TRBJ2-5
abundance: many
CDR3aa: CASSIGTSGEETQYF
CDR3nt: TGTGCCAGCAGCATTGGGACTAGCGGGGAAGAGACCCAGTACTTC

d_gene: TRBD1
v_gene: TRBV5-1
j_gene: TRBJ1-6
abundance: many
CDR3aa: CASSRAGTGESPLHF
CDR3nt: TGCGCCAGCAGCCGAGCCGGGACAGGGGAGTCACCCCTCCACTTT

d_gene: -
v_gene: TRBV28
j_gene: TRBJ2-7
abundance: many
CDR3aa: CAIPGARAGEQYF
CDR3nt: TGTGCCATCCCTGGGGCCCGCGCGGGAGAGCAGTACTTC

d_gene: -
v_gene: TRBV20-1
j_gene: TRBJ1-2
abundance: many
CDR3aa: CSAPWQGNYGYTF
CDR3nt: TGCAGTGCTCCGTGGCAGGGGAACTATGGCTACACCTTC

d_gene: -
v_gene: TRBV10-2
j_gene: TRBJ2-7
abundance: many
CDR3aa: CASSPVPGSGEQYF
CDR3nt: TGCGCCAGCAGTCCGGTTCCCGGGAGTGGCGAGCAGTACTTC